Below are 24 T cell receptor beta chains sequenced from a single sample in a study of pediatric ulcerative colitis. This table comes from immunoSEQ multiplex PCR, and its TCRdb copy is limited to in-frame clones, with some not included. The sample contains tens of thousands of clones, approximately 87% of which appear only once. Specimen: blood. These receptors were taken from a boy aged 10-17 years with severe ulcerative colitis.

The genes are TRBV10-1 and TRBJ2-1; a weak D match, TRBD2 (6 bases). Per germline, CDR1 WNHNN and CDR2 SYGVQD (reference sequence). This CDR3 region has 15 residues. V dropped 8 bases and J dropped 8 bases, with 22 bases sitting between them. The CDR3 DNA sequence: TGCGCCAGCCAAACATACGGAGGGCCCCATGATGAGCAGTTCTTC. It is translated as CASQTYGGPHDEQFF.

The CDR3 nucleotides are TGTGCCAGTAGTATAGATCGGGGGGGAAAAAATCAGCCCCAGCATTTT. The encoded protein is CASSIDRGGKNQPQHF. V is TRBV19 and J is TRBJ1-5, with D possibly being TRBD1 (5 bases). CDR3 size: 16 residues. The ends were cut back, 0 bases at V and 4 bases at J, with 13 bases in the middle. CDR1 is LNHDA, CDR2 SQIVND, per germline (reference sequence).

V gene TRBV5-1 combines with J gene TRBJ1-1; no clear D gene. This CDR3 is built from 15 residues. Trimming stripped 7 bases from V and 0 bases from J, with 16 bases between. Germline loops: CDR1 SGHRS, CDR2 YFSETQ. This chain's CDR3 is CASAPFKGVNTEAFF. CDR3 DNA sequence: TGCGCCAGCGCCCCCTTTAAAGGCGTGAACACTGAAGCTTTCTTT.

J is TRBJ2-1 and V is TRBV29-1; 11 nucleotides align to TRBD2. V was clipped by 4 bases and J by 9 bases; unmatched bases: 14. Germline CDR1 SQVTM, CDR2 ANQGSEA. This CDR3 region has 16 residues. This CDR3 is CSVVGLAGGLEGEQFF. DNA of the CDR3: TGCAGCGTTGTAGGGCTAGCGGGAGGCCTAGAGGGTGAGCAGTTCTTC.

This clone showed up just a few times. The CDR3 DNA is TGTGCCAGTAGTATTCTAGCGGGAGCTGCGAATGAGCAGTTCTTC. Its protein is CASSILAGAANEQFF. The chain employs TRBV19 and TRBJ2-1; 10 positions agree with TRBD2. Germline lookup yields CDR1 LNHDA and CDR2 SQIVND (reference sequence). V trimming: 3 bases; J trimming: 7 bases; junction bases outside the gene matches: 6. The CDR3 length is 15 residues.

CDR3 sequence (DNA): TGTGCCACTACAATAGGGAAGGGTAACACTGAAGCTTTCTTT. Amino acid sequence: CATTIGKGNTEAFF. V is TRBV6-6 and J is TRBJ1-1; unclear D gene. Between the trimmed V and J ends, which lost 10 bases and 2 bases, there was a span of 17 bases. The CDR3 length is 14 residues. From germline, CDR1 is MNHNY and CDR2 SVGAGI (reference sequence).

V is TRBV4-2 and J is TRBJ2-5; D perhaps matches TRBD1 (6 bases). The V end lost 4 bases, the J end lost 1 base, and 19 bases lay between the germline ends. The CDR3 runs to 17 residues. The germline V gene has CDR1 LGHNA and CDR2 YNFKEQ. DNA for the CDR3: TGTGCCAGCAGCCGAGAATACGGACAGCCTACCCAAGAGACCCAGTACTTC. This sequence encodes CASSREYGQPTQETQYF.

J is TRBJ2-7 and V is TRBV5-4; D is uncertain. The CDR3 has 13 amino acids. The germline V gene has CDR1 SGHNT and CDR2 YYREEE (reference sequence). Trimming stripped 4 bases from V and 2 bases from J, with 10 bases between. CDR3 bases: TGTGCCAGCAGCGGGCTGGGAACCTACGAGCAGTACTTC. Translation gives CASSGLGTYEQYF.

There are a few counts of this clone. The rearrangement links TRBV7-9 to TRBJ2-7; the D is unclear. Germline V gene lookup returns CDR1 SEHNR and CDR2 FQNEAQ (reference sequence). The CDR3 contains 12 residues. Trimming removed 5 bases at V and 5 bases at J, with 10 bases between. The CDR3 nucleotides read TGTGCCAGCAGCGGGCTAGTGGACGAGCAGTACTTC. As protein: CASSGLVDEQYF. Full variable domain (rest looked up from reference TRBV7-9 and TRBJ2-7): DTGVSQNPRHKITKRGQNVTFRCDPISEHNRLYWYRQTLGQGPEFLTYFQNEAQLEKSRLLSDRFSAERPKGSFSTLEIQRTEQGDSAMYLCASSGLVDEQYFGPGTRLTVT.

The chain uses TRBV4-3 and TRBJ1-1; 9 nucleotides line up with TRBD1. This CDR3 region has 15 residues. J lost 1 base, V lost 1 base, and 1 base had no gene match. In germline, CDR1 is LGHNA, CDR2 YSLEER. This chain's CDR3 is CASSQGGQGNTEAFF. The CDR3 nucleotides are TGCGCCAGCAGCCAAGGGGGACAGGGGAACACTGAAGCTTTCTTT.

This chain joins TRBV19 and TRBJ2-3; 10 nucleotides align to TRBD1. V shed 7 bases, J shed 2 bases, and the junction held 6 bases outside the gene matches. CDR3 size: 15 residues. CDR1 is LNHDA and CDR2 is SQIVND in the germline V gene (reference sequence). CDR3 bases: TGTGCCAGTATCGCCGGGACAGGGGTCACAGATACGCAGTATTTT. It is translated as CASIAGTGVTDTQYF.

The chain has TRBV18 and TRBJ2-5; D possibly uses TRBD1 or TRBD2 (6 bases each). The V and J ends lost 3 bases and 4 bases respectively, with 12 bases between them. Germline V gene data show CDR1 as KGHSH and CDR2 as LQKENI. This CDR3 contains 14 residues. The CDR3 nucleotides read TGTGCCAGCTCACCTCAAGGGGGGCGAGAGACCCAGTACTTC. Residues: CASSPQGGRETQYF.

The gene calls are TRBV11-3 and TRBJ1-3, with 7 bases identical to TRBD1. The CDR3 is 16 residues long. Germline V lookup: CDR1 SGHNT, CDR2 YENEEA. After removal of 5 bases from V and 0 bases from J, the junction contained 7 bases not matched to a gene. The CDR3 region has the DNA TGTGCCAGCAGCCGTGGCGGACAGGCCTCTGGAAACACCATATATTTT. Protein product: CASSRGGQASGNTIYF.

This clone has only one observation. The chain has TRBV27 and TRBJ1-5; perhaps TRBD1 as D (6 bases). V was clipped by 4 bases and J by 4 bases, with 8 bases between them. Germline V gene sequence: CDR1 MNHEY, CDR2 SMNVEV (reference sequence). The CDR3 loop spans 13 amino acids. This CDR3 reads CASSYGQNQPQHF. The CDR3 bases are TGTGCCAGCAGTTACGGACAGAATCAGCCCCAGCATTTT.

The chain links TRBV25-1 to TRBJ2-3; TRBD2 aligns across 7 bases. V was clipped by 5 bases and J by 0 bases; unmatched bases: 5. This CDR3 has 15 residues. The germline V gene encodes CDR1 MGHDK and CDR2 SYGVNS. In DNA, the CDR3 is TGTGCCAGCAGTCCCTTGCGGGAGAGCACAGATACGCAGTATTTT. This sequence encodes CASSPLRESTDTQYF. The full variable domain, its missing parts supplied by reference TRBV25-1 and TRBJ2-3, is EADIYQTPRYLVIGTGKKITLECSQTMGHDKMYWYQQDPGMELHLIHYSYGVNSTEKGDLSSESTVSRIRTEHFPLTLESARPSHTSQYLCASSPLRESTDTQYFGPGTRLTVL.

The V call is TRBV11-3, the J call TRBJ2-3, with D perhaps given as TRBD1 or TRBD2 (5 bases each). This CDR3 is 13 amino acids long. V lost 5 bases to trimming and J lost 3 bases, with 9 bases between them. CDR1 and CDR2 (germline): SGHNT, YENEEA. The CDR3 reads CASSRGTTDTQYF. The CDR3 DNA follows: TGTGCCAGCAGCCGAGGGACGACAGATACGCAGTATTTT.

CDR3 in DNA: TGTGCCAGCACCGGGGGACAGGGGGCCTACAATGAGCAGTTCTTC. Its translation: CASTGGQGAYNEQFF. The chain employs TRBV6-1 and TRBJ2-1, with 11 bases identical to TRBD1. The ends lost 7 bases at V and 2 bases at J; junction bases unmatched: 4. The CDR3 length is 15 residues. Germline V CDR1 and CDR2: MNHNS, SASEGT.

The rearrangement uses TRBV27 and TRBJ2-2; D is ambiguous. Germline V gene lookup returns CDR1 MNHEY and CDR2 SMNVEV (reference sequence). The CDR3 spans 11 residues. V lost 4 bases and J lost 4, with 1 base in between. CDR3: CASSSTGELFF. CDR3 nucleotide sequence: TGTGCCAGCAGTTCCACCGGGGAGCTGTTTTTT.

The chain employs TRBV30 and TRBJ2-7, with no clear D. Trimming left V 0 bases short and J 6 bases short, with 12 bases between. Germline V lookup: CDR1 GTSNPN, CDR2 SVGIG (reference sequence). This CDR3 is built from 13 residues. The CDR3 spells CAWSVRPQVEQYF. In DNA form, the CDR3 reads TGTGCCTGGAGTGTACGGCCGCAAGTCGAGCAGTACTTC.

As regards this clone: This same CDR3 is encoded by further DNA sequences in the sample. The V and J genes are TRBV10-3 and TRBJ2-7; 9 bases agree with TRBD1. Germline CDR1 and CDR2: ENHRY and SYGVKD. This CDR3 is 13 amino acids long. J lost 2 bases, V lost 4 bases, and 0 bases had no gene match. Here the CDR3 reads CAISGQGAYEQYF. For the CDR3, the DNA is TGTGCCATCAGTGGACAGGGGGCCTACGAGCAGTACTTC.

The chain has TRBV5-6 and TRBJ1-1, with D tentatively TRBD1 (6 bases). The length of the CDR3 is 17 residues. Germline-derived CDR1 and CDR2 are SGHDT and YYEEEE. V was pared by 4 bases and J by 1 base, with 20 bases between. In DNA form, the CDR3 reads TGTGCCAGCAGCGCCCGGGACACCCGATGGGCGAACACTGAAGCTTTCTTT. This codes for CASSARDTRWANTEAFF.

The gene calls are TRBV2 and TRBJ2-5; tentatively, D is TRBD2 (5 bases). The V gene lost 7 bases and the J gene lost 5 bases, with 14 bases spanning the gap. Looked up from germline, CDR1 is SNHLY and CDR2 is FYNNEI. The CDR3 has 13 amino acids. CDR3 coding DNA: TGTGCCAGCATCCTGGCTAGCTGGGAGACCCAGTACTTC. Protein sequence: CASILASWETQYF.

The V call is TRBV7-2, the J call TRBJ2-7; TRBD2 might be the D (5 bases). CDR1 is SGHTA and CDR2 is FQGNSA in the germline V gene. The CDR3 is 13 residues long. V lost 2 bases and J lost 2, with 7 bases in between. The CDR3 DNA sequence: TGTGCCAGCAGCTTAAGAGGGACCTACGAGCAGTACTTC. This translates into CASSLRGTYEQYF.

V and J are TRBV30 and TRBJ2-1; D unclear. This CDR3 is built from 12 residues. Between the trimmed V and J ends, which lost 0 bases and 5 bases, there was a span of 5 bases. From germline, CDR1 is GTSNPN and CDR2 SVGIG (reference sequence). The CDR3: CAWSVGHNEQFF. DNA of the CDR3: TGTGCCTGGAGTGTAGGGCACAATGAGCAGTTCTTC.